The rows below give T cell receptor beta chains drawn from one sample of a study of PD-L1 blockade in urothelial cancer. The method was immunoSEQ multiplex PCR; TCRdb's version includes in-frame clones alone and lacks a portion of them. Of tens of thousands of clones listed, around four fifths are singletons. Sample: PBMCs, taken around atezolizumab (anti-PD-L1) treatment. Receptor source: an older man with urothelial cancer. Both conserved end residues are part of each CDR3. D genes are given only for firm matches. Size tells how often a clone was seen (once, few, many) or the class of an expanded clone, and some rows leave it out.

TRBJ2-5 - TRBD1 TRBV6-1 TGTGCCAGCACTTCGGGACAGGTATTACAAGAGACCCAGTACTTC CASTSGQVLQETQYF
TRBJ2-7 - TRBD1 TRBV18 TGTGCCAGCTCACCGGACAGGGGGCAGAACGAGCAGTACTTC CASSPDRGQNEQYF
TRBJ1-5 - - TRBV5-1 TGCGCCAGCAGCTTAACGACAGGATATAGCAATCAGCCCCAGCATTTT CASSLTTGYSNQPQHF
TRBJ2-7 once TRBD2 TRBV27 TGTGCCAGCAGCCCCTCGGGGAGGGGCTATAGCTACGAGCAGTACTTC CASSPSGRGYSYEQYF
TRBJ2-3 - - TRBV7-9 TGTGCCAGCAGCTTAGCGGTCAGAGATACGCAGTATTTT CASSLAVRDTQYF
TRBJ1-2 - TRBD1 TRBV5-1 TGCGCCAGCAGCCTTCCGGGACAGGGGGGCTATGGCTACACCTTC CASSLPGQGGYGYTF
TRBJ2-4 - TRBD1 TRBV5-6 TGTGCCAGCAGCCGGACAGGGGGAAACGAGGACATTCAGTACTTC CASSRTGGNEDIQYF
TRBJ1-2 - - TRBV27 TGTGCCAGCACCAAAACACCGGGCCTCAAGGGGCCTAACTATGGCTACACCTTC CASTKTPGLKGPNYGYTF
TRBJ1-3 - - TRBV30 TGTGCCTGGCGGTTCTCTGGAAACACCATATATTTT CAWRFSGNTIYF
TRBJ2-2 - TRBD2 TRBV4-1 TGCGCCAGCAGCCAGAGACTAGCGGGGCAGAAGAACACCGGGGAGCTGTTTTTT CASSQRLAGQKNTGELFF
TRBJ2-1 once TRBD2 TRBV19 TGTGCCAGTAGGCTGAATATAGCGGGTACTTACAATGAGCAGTTCTTC CASRLNIAGTYNEQFF
TRBJ2-1 - - TRBV30 TGTGCCTGGATCGATGAGCAGTTCTTC CAWIDEQFF
TRBJ1-2 once TRBD1 TRBV19 TGTGCCAGTAGCCTATATGGGACAGCTACTCCCTATGGCTACACCTTC CASSLYGTATPYGYTF
TRBJ2-1 - - TRBV6-6 TGTGCCAGCAGTCGAACGACGGGGTACAATGAGCAGTTCTTC CASSRTTGYNEQFF
TRBJ1-2 - TRBD1 TRBV28 TGTGCCAGCAGTGTCGGACAGGGGAACTATGGCTACACCTTC CASSVGQGNYGYTF
TRBJ2-3 - TRBD1 TRBV2 TGTGCCAGCAGTGAGGACAGGGCTAGCACAGATACGCAGTATTTT CASSEDRASTDTQYF
TRBJ2-2 - - TRBV9 TGTGCCAGCCCTGGTGGAGTAGGGGCCGGGGAGCTGTTTTTT CASPGGVGAGELFF
TRBJ2-5 - - TRBV21-1 TGTGCCAGCAGCGACTCTGAAGAGACCCAGTACTTC CASSDSEETQYF
TRBJ2-1 - - TRBV5-1 TGCGCCAGCAGCCTTGGGGCGAGAGGTCCCTCCAATGAGCAGTTCTTC CASSLGARGPSNEQFF
TRBJ1-1 - TRBD1 TRBV27 TGTGCCAGCAGCCGCCAGGGGGACTTAGGAGCTTTCTTT CASSRQGDLGAFF
TRBJ1-2 - TRBD1 TRBV5-1 TGCGCCAGCAGGGGGACAGGGGGCGACTATGGCTACACCTTC CASRGTGGDYGYTF
TRBJ2-2 - TRBD2 TRBV5-1 TGCGCCAGCAGCCCACCTATGGAGACTAGCGGGACCGGGGAGCTGTTTTTT CASSPPMETSGTGELFF
TRBJ2-1 once TRBD1 TRBV19 TGTGCCAGTAGTACGGGACAGTACAATGAGCAGTTCTTC CASSTGQYNEQFF
TRBJ2-7 - - TRBV4-1 TGCGCCAGCAGCCAGGCCCCCAGGGACGAGCAGTACTTC CASSQAPRDEQYF
TRBJ2-7 many - TRBV28 TGTGCCAGCAGTTCCCAGGGGACCAACTCCTACGAGCAGTACTTC CASSSQGTNSYEQYF
TRBJ2-5 - - TRBV5-5 TGTGCCAGCAGCTGGGGGGGGCTGAACGAGGAGACCCAGTACTTC CASSWGGLNEETQYF
TRBJ1-1 - TRBD1 TRBV30 TGTGCCTGGAGCAGGGGGTCGGGCACTGAAGCTTTCTTT CAWSRGSGTEAFF
TRBJ2-5 - TRBD2 TRBV5-1 TGCGCCAGCAGCTTGGCCGGTTTGGCGGGAGGGCCGGAGACCCAGTACTTC CASSLAGLAGGPETQYF
TRBJ1-2 - TRBD1 TRBV30 TGTGCCTGGAGTACGAGTAGGACAGGGACTAAACCTAACTATGGCTACACCTTC CAWSTSRTGTKPNYGYTF
TRBJ1-1 - - TRBV7-2 TGTGCCAGCAGCTCCCGAGGACAGAGCTCTAAGGGGGCTTTCTTT CASSSRGQSSKGAFF
TRBJ2-1 - - TRBV28 TGTGCCAGCTCTCAGGGCCCCAATGAGCAGTTCTTC CASSQGPNEQFF
TRBJ1-5 - - TRBV6-1 TGTGCCAGCAACTGGGCGGGCGCGAGCAATCAGCCCCAGCATTTT CASNWAGASNQPQHF
TRBJ1-5 - - TRBV7-6 TGTGCCAGTGGGATGACAGGCAGTCAGCCCCAGCATTTT CASGMTGSQPQHF
TRBJ2-7 - TRBD1 TRBV7-9 TGTGCCAGCATGACAGGGGGTTACGAGCAGTACTTC CASMTGGYEQYF
TRBJ2-3 - TRBD2 TRBV19 TGTGCCAGTATGGGGGGCTTAGGACTAGCGGGAGGAGATACGCAGTATTTT CASMGGLGLAGGDTQYF
TRBJ1-2 few - TRBV5-6 TGTGCCAGCAGCTTTTCAGCGAAGGCTACCTATGGCTACACCTTC CASSFSAKATYGYTF
TRBJ2-3 - - TRBV5-1 TGCGCCAGCAGCTTGGCCGTGGCCACAGATACGCAGTATTTT CASSLAVATDTQYF
TRBJ1-1 - - TRBV28 TGTGCCAGCAGGACAGGCCATGAAGCTTTCTTT CASRTGHEAFF
TRBJ2-5 once TRBD2 TRBV27 TGTGCCAGCAGTGGCCAATCCGGGGGCCTAGCGGGGGAACTCCAAGAGACCCAGTACTTC CASSGQSGGLAGELQETQYF
TRBJ2-2 few - TRBV10-3 TGTGCCATCAGTGACCCTAGCTCGGACACCGGGGAGCTGTTTTTT CAISDPSSDTGELFF
TRBJ2-1 - TRBD1 TRBV5-4 TGTGCCAGCAGCTCACGAGACAGGGGAACCTACAATGAGCAGTTCTTC CASSSRDRGTYNEQFF
TRBJ1-2 - - TRBV6-1 TGTGCCAGCAGTGAAACCACGTCCTACGGCTACACCTTC CASSETTSYGYTF
TRBJ2-6 - - TRBV19 TGTGCCAGTAGATCAGGGCCTACGGGGGCCAACGTCCTGACTTTC CASRSGPTGANVLTF
TRBJ2-7 once - TRBV15 TGTGCCACCAGCAGAAACCCTTCACTGCCCTACGAGCAGTACTTC CATSRNPSLPYEQYF
TRBJ2-1 - TRBD2 TRBV7-2 TGTGCCAGCAGCTCACCGGGACTAGCGGGACAGTTCTTC CASSSPGLAGQFF
TRBJ2-3 - - TRBV20-1 TGCAGTGCTAGAGACTTGGATACGCAGTATTTT CSARDLDTQYF
TRBJ2-1 - - TRBV7-2 TGTGCCAGCAGCTTAGGGCGGCTTAGGACTGGATACAATGAGCAGTTCTTC CASSLGRLRTGYNEQFF
TRBJ2-7 once - TRBV28 TGTGCCAGCGAGGGGGGACAGTTCTACGAGCAGTACTTC CASEGGQFYEQYF